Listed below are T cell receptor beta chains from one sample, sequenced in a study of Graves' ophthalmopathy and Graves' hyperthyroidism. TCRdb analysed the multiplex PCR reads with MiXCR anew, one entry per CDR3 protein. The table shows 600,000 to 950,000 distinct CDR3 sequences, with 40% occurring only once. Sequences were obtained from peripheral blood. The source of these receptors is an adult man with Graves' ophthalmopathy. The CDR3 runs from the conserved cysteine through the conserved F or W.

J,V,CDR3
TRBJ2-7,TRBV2,CASGRGGPTGEQYF
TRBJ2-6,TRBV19,CASSIRSGSGANVLTF
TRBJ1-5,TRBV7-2,CASSYGTGEYSNQPQHF
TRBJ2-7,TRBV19,CASSFSVIDEQYF
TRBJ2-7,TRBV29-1,CSARTGFSYEQYF
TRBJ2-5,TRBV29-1,CSVSGGYQETQYF
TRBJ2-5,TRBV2,CASSDYSGIETQYF
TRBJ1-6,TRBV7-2,CASRRDRENSPLHF
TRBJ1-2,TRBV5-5,CASSSDRIGYGYTF
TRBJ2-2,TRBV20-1,CSARDIGRGTGELFF
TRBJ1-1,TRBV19,CASSIRHRNTEAFF
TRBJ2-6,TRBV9,CASSVDPGKGTEAF
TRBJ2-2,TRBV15,CATSRDPAGELFF
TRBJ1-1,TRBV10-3,CAITRTGGNTEAFF
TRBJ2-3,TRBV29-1,CSADGGGNTDTQYF
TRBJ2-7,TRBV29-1,CSVDSPLGEQYF
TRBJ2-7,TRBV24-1,CATAGPAYEQYF
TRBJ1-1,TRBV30,CAWSVLSRNTEAFF
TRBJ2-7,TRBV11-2,CASSLSDSTYEQYF
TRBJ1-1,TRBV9,CASSVDLGSEAFF
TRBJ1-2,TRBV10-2,CASSRSREERGYTF
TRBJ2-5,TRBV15,CATSRDYGGTQYF
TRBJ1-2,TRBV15,CATSRGTADYGYTF
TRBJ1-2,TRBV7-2,CASSMDRGQGGYTF
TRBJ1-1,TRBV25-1,CASVDLGSTEAFF
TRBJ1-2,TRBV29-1,CSVEQGAGFGYTF
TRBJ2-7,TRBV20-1,CSASPGTSGLEQYF
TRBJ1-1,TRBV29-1,CSVVGGRRQGAGAFF
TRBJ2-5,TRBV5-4,CASSLGTGGQETQYF
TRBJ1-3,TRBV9,CASSVAGTWGNTIYF
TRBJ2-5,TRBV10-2,CASKTGGGTQYF
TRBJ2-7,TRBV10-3,CAISSGTGSNEQYF
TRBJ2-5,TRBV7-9,CASSFQEAQYF
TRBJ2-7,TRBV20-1,CSARDPAGSSYEQYF
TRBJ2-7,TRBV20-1,CSATEVAGGYEQYF
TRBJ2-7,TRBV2,CASSETAGGAYEQYF
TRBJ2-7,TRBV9,CASSHSTGSYEQYF
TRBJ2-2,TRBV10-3,CAISPDRGNTGELFF
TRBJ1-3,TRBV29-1,CSVEDLSFSGNTIYF
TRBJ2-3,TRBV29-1,CSVDRRSTDTQYF
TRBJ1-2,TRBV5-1,CASSLPESDSDGYTF
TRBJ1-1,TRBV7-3,CASSWTPGGGTEAFF
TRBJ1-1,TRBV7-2,CASSLGGVRFTEAFF
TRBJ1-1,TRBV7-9,CASRQGANTEAFF
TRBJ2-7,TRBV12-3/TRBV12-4,CASTPAAGDYEQYF
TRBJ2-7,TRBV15,CATSRDQGLAGTYEQYF
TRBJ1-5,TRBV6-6,CASSTRSQPQHF
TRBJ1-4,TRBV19,CASSRVHGDEKLFF
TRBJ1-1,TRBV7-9,CASSATGLSTEAFF
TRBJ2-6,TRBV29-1,CSVESTGGGSVSGANVLTF
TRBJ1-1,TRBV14,CASRPAGGGTEAFF
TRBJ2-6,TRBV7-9,CASSPSTGFTSGANVLTF
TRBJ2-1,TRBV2,CASVGGSYNEQFF
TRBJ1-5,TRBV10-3,CAISETLQGDQPQHF
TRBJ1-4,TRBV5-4,CASSLTRQGRDEKLFF
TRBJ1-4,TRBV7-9,CASNPSANNEKLFF
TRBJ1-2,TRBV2,CASSTNRGTAYGYTF